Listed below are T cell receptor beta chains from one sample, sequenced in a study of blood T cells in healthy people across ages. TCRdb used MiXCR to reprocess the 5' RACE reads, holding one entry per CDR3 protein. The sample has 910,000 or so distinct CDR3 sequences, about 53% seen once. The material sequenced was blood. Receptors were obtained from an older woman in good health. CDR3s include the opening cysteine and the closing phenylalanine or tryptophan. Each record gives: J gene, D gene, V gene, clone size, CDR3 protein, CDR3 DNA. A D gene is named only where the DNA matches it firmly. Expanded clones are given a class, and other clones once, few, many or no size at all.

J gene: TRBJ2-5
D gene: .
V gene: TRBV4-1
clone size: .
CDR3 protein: CASRTIGRAQETQYF
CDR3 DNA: TGCGCCAGCAGAACTATAGGACGCGCCCAAGAGACCCAGTACTTC

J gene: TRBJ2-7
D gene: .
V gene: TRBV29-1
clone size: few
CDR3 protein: CSVVVGYRAISYEQYF
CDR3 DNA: TGCAGCGTTGTGGTGGGATACCGAGCTATCTCCTACGAGCAGTACTTC

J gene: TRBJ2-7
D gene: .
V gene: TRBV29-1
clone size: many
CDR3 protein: CSVSGYGTYEQYF
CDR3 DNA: TGCAGCGTTAGCGGGTACGGGACCTACGAGCAGTACTTC

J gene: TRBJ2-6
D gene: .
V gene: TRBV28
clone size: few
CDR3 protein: CASTITRLTRVGANVLTF
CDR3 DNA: TGTGCCAGCACTATCACCAGGCTCACACGGGTCGGGGCCAACGTCCTGACTTTC

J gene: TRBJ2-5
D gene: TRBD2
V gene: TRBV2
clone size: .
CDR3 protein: CASSAGFGSGRKTQYF
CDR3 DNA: TGTGCCAGCAGTGCAGGATTTGGTAGCGGGAGAAAGACCCAGTACTTC

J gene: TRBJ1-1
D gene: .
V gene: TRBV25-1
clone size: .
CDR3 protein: CASLRGSTAEAFF
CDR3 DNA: TGTGCCAGTCTGAGGGGCTCGACCGCTGAAGCTTTCTTT

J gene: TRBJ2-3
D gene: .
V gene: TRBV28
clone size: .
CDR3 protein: CASSSILTRETQYF
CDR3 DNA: TGTGCCAGCAGCTCGATTTTGACCCGAGAGACGCAGTATTTT

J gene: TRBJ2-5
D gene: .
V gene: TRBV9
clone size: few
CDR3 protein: CASSVVGASQETQYF
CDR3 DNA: TGTGCCAGCAGCGTAGTCGGAGCGTCCCAAGAGACCCAGTACTTC

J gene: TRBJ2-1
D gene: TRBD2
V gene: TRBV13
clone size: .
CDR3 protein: CASSRGDQYYQETQFF
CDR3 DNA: TGTGCCAGCAGCCGGGGGGACCAGTACTACCAAGAGACCCAGTTCTTC

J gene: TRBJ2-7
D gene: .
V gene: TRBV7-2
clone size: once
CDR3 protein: CASSLADLGSYEQYF
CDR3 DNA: TGTGCCAGCAGCTTAGCGGACTTAGGGAGCTACGAGCAGTACTTC

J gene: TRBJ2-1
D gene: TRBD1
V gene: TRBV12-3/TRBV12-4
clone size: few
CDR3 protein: CASSLGLGQGANEQFF
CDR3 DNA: TGTGCCAGCAGTTTAGGTCTTGGACAGGGGGCGAATGAGCAGTTCTTC

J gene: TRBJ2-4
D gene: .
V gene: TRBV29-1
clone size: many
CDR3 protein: CSVGRGAKAKNIQYF
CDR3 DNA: TGCAGCGTTGGGAGGGGCGCAAAGGCCAAAAACATTCAGTACTTC

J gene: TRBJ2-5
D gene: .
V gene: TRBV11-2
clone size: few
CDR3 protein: CASSSSYGQETQYF
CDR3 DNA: TGTGCCAGCAGCTCATCATATGGCCAAGAGACCCAGTACTTC

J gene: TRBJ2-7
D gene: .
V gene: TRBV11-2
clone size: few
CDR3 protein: CASSYAQGYEQYF
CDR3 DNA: TGTGCCAGCAGTTATGCACAGGGCTACGAGCAGTACTTC

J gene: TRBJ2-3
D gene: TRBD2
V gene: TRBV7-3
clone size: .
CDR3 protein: CASNRLAGGPDTQYF
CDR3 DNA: TGTGCCAGCAACAGACTAGCGGGAGGGCCAGATACGCAGTATTTT